Below, 4 T cell receptor beta chains from the same sample are listed, as sequenced in a study of spatial heterogeneity in lung cancer. Stated time point: blood at routine non-recurrence follow-up after resection. Material for sequencing was whole RNA from tumor, nontumor lung or frozen PBMC, left unsorted. A single record per CDR3 protein comes from TCRdb applying MiXCR to the 5' RACE reads. The sample consists of more than 95,000 distinct CDR3 sequences, 10% to 15% of them appearing once. This specimen was PBMCs, taken at follow-up. These receptors were obtained from a male donor with early-stage non-small cell lung cancer.

In this sample, this clonotype turned up many times. The rearrangement links TRBV20-1 to TRBJ1-1, with 9 bases identical to TRBD1. Per the germline V gene, CDR1 is DFQATT and CDR2 is SNEGSKA (reference sequence). The CDR3 length is 15 residues. V shed 3 bases and J 0 bases; nucleotides not matched to a gene: 5. The CDR3 protein is CSASRTGAMNTEAFF. For the CDR3, the DNA is TGCAGTGCTAGCCGGACAGGGGCAATGAACACTGAAGCTTTCTTT.

This clonotype was detected many times. The V gene is TRBV7-9, the J gene TRBJ1-1, with unresolved D. Deletions cut 4 bases from V and 6 bases from J, with 12 bases between. The CDR3 length is 13 residues. Germline V gene sequence: CDR1 SEHNR, CDR2 FQNEAQ (reference sequence). This chain's CDR3 is CASSSSRNSEAFF. In DNA form, the CDR3 reads TGTGCCAGCAGCTCCAGCCGAAACTCTGAAGCTTTCTTT.

This clonotype was found many times. The CDR3 region is CSGQGYYGYTF. The CDR3 nucleotides read TGCAGCGGTCAGGGGTACTATGGCTACACCTTC. The chain employs TRBV29-1 and TRBJ1-2, with D perhaps matching TRBD1 (6 bases). With 7 bases removed from V and 3 bases from J, the gap between germline ends came to 9 bases. The CDR3 has 11 amino acids. Looked up from germline, CDR1 is SQVTM and CDR2 is ANQGSEA.

The genes are TRBV29-1 and TRBJ1-5; TRBD1 agrees at 11 bases. V was pared by 7 bases and J by 5 bases, with 4 bases of the junction left unmatched. Germline V gene sequence: CDR1 SQVTM, CDR2 ANQGSEA. This CDR3 spans 13 amino acids. Written as DNA, the CDR3 is TGCAGCGCCGGACAGGGGGCCGATCAGCCCCAGCATTTT. This sequence encodes CSAGQGADQPQHF. Combining the CDR3 with reference TRBV29-1 and TRBJ1-5 gives the whole variable domain SAVISQKPSRDICQRGTSLTIQCQVDSQVTMMFWYRQQPGQSLTLIATANQGSEATYESGFVIDKFPISRPNLTFSTLTVSNMSPEDSSIYLCSAGQGADQPQHFGDGTRLSIL.